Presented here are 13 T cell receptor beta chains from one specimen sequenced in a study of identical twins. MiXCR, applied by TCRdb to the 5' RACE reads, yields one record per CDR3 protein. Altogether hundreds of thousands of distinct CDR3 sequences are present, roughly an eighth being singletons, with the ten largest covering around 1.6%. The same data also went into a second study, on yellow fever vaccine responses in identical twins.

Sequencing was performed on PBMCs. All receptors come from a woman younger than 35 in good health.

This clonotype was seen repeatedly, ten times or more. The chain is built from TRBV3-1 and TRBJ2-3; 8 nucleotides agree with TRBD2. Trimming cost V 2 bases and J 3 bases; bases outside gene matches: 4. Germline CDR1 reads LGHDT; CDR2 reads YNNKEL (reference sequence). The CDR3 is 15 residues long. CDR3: CASSQPGLATDTQYF. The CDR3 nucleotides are TGTGCCAGCAGCCAACCAGGACTAGCAACAGATACGCAGTATTTT.

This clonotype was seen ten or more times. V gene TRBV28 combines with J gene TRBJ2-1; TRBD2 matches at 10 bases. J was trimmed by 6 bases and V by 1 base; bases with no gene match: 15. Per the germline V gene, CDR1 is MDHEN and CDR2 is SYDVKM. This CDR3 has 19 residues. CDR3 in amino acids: CASSLFPSGRGGFVNEQFF. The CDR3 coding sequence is TGTGCCAGCAGTTTATTCCCCAGCGGGAGGGGTGGTTTTGTCAATGAGCAGTTCTTC. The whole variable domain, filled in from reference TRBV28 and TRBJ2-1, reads DVKVTQSSRYLVKRTGEKVFLECVQDMDHENMFWYRQDPGLGLRLIYFSYDVKMKEKGDIPEGYSVSREKKERFSLILESASTNQTSMYLCASSLFPSGRGGFVNEQFFGPGTRLTVL.

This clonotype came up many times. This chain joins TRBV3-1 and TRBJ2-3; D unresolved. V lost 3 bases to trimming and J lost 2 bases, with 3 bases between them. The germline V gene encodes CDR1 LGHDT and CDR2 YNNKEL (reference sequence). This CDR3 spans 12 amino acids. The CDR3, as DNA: TGTGCCAGCAGCCACCTCACAGATACGCAGTATTTT. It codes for CASSHLTDTQYF.

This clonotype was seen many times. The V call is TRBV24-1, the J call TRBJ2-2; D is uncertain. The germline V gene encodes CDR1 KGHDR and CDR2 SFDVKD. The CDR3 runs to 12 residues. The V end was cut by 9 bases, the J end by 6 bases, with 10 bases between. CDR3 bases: TGTGCCACCGAAGCGACTGCCGGGGAGCTGTTTTTT. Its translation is CATEATAGELFF.

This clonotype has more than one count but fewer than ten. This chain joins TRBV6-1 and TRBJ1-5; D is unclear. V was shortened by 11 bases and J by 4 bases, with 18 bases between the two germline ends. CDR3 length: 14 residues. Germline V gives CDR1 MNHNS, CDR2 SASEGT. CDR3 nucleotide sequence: TGTGCCGCCTCGGGATCTTGGCGGAATCAGCCCCAGCATTTT. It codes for CAASGSWRNQPQHF.

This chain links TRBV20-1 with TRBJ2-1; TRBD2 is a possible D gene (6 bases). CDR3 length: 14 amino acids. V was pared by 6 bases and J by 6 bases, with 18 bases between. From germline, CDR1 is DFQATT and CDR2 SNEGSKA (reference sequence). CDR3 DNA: TGCAGTGCCACAGTGGGACTCCGAGGCAATGAGCAGTTCTTC. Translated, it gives CSATVGLRGNEQFF.

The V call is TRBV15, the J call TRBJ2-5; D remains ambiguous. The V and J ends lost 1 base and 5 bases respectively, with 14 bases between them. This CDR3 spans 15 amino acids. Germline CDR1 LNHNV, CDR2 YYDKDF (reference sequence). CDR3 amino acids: CATSRGVLDRETQYF. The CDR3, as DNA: TGTGCCACCAGCAGAGGGGTGCTAGACCGTGAGACCCAGTACTTC.

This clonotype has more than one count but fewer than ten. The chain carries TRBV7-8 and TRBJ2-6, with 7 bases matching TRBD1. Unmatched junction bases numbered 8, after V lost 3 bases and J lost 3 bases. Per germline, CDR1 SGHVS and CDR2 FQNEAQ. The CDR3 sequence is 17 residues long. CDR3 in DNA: TGTGCCAGCAGCTTTGAGACAGGGCAGAGTGGGGCCAACGTCCTGACTTTC. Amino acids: CASSFETGQSGANVLTF.

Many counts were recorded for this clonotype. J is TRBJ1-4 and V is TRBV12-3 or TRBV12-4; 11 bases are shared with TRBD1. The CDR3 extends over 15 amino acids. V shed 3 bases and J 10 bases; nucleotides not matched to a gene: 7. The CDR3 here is CASSFRDRGIGKLFF. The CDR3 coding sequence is TGTGCCAGCAGTTTTAGGGACAGGGGGATCGGAAAACTGTTTTTT.

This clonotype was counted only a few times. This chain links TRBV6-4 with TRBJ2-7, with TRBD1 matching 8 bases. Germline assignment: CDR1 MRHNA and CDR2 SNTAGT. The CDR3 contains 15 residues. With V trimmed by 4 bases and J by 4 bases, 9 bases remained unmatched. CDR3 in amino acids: CASSVTGAKLYEQYV. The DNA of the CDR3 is TGTGCCAGCAGTGTGACAGGGGCGAAGTTATACGAGCAGTACGTC.

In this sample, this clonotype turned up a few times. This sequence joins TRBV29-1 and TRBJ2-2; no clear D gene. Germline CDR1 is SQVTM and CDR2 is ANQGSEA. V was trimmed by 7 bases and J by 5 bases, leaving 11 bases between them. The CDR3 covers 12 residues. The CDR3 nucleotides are TGCAGCGCCCGAGCCGGTACCGGGGAGCTGTTTTTT. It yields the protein CSARAGTGELFF.

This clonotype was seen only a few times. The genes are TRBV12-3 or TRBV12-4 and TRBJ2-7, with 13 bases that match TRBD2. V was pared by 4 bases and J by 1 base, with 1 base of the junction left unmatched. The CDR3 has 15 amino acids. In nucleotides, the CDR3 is TGTGCCAGCAGTTGGGGACTAGCGGGGTCCTACGAGCAGTACTTC. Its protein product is CASSWGLAGSYEQYF.

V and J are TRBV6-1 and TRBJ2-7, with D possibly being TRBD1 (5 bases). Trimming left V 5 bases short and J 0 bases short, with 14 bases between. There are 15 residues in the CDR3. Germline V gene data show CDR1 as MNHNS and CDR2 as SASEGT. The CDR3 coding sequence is TGTGCCAGCAGTCGCCCGACAGTGAGCTCCTACGAGCAGTACGTC. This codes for CASSRPTVSSYEQYV.